The 13 T cell receptor beta chains listed next were all sequenced from one sample in a study of shared clonotypes between healthy human individuals (dated by TCRdb to 2018 to 2020). CD8 naive samples were CD45RO-negative cells positively selected for CCR7, giving a CD45RA+CCR7+ population that excluded TemRA cells. Receptor libraries were prepared by the immunoSEQ multiplex PCR assay. Drawn from immuneACCESS, this table holds only the in-frame rearrangements with V and J called that TCRdb kept. Clones are partly lost; checked studies trace under half to an unresolved V gene and leave the rest unexplained. In this sample the table shows around 1,900,000 clones, approximately 92% of which occur a single time. The top ten clonotypes cover less than 2% of the sample. Material: naive CD8+ T cells from PBMCs. This sample's cell subset or site label indicates: CD45RA+CCR7+. The receptors were gathered from a man in his late teens or twenties in good health. Some clones in this sample may be carry-over from other donors' samples.

Concerning this clone itself: This specimen includes other DNA sequences encoding the same CDR3. The V call is TRBV28, the J call TRBJ1-3, with TRBD1 as a possible D gene (5 bases). This CDR3 is 15 amino acids long. The ends were cut back, 2 bases at V and 1 base at J, with 9 bases in the middle. Germline assignment: CDR1 MDHEN and CDR2 SYDVKM. The CDR3 is CASSLRGGSGNTIYF. As DNA, the CDR3 is TGTGCCAGCAGTTTAAGGGGTGGGTCTGGAAACACCATATATTTT.

This clone is a singleton in its sample. The chain combines TRBV7-9 with TRBJ2-1; 8 bases line up with TRBD2. Trimming took 7 bases from V and 7 from J; bases not matched to a gene: 15. This CDR3 has 16 amino acids. Germline CDR1 reads SEHNR; CDR2 reads FQNEAQ (reference sequence). CDR3: CASTTSGGRPWNEQFF. The CDR3 DNA follows: TGTGCCAGCACCACTTCGGGCGGGAGGCCCTGGAATGAGCAGTTCTTC. Full variable domain (outside the CDR3, taken from reference TRBV7-9 and TRBJ2-1): DTGVSQNPRHKITKRGQNVTFRCDPISEHNRLYWYRQTLGQGPEFLTYFQNEAQLEKSRLLSDRFSAERPKGSFSTLEIQRTEQGDSAMYLCASTTSGGRPWNEQFFGPGTRLTVL.

This chain uses TRBV7-9 with TRBJ2-3; weak D call: TRBD2 (6 bases). The CDR3 extends over 15 amino acids. Germline V gene lookup returns CDR1 SEHNR and CDR2 FQNEAQ (reference sequence). The ends were cut back, 6 bases at V and 0 bases at J, with 13 bases in the middle. The chain's CDR3 is CASSPAGLSTDTQYF. The CDR3 DNA reads as TGTGCCAGCAGTCCCGCGGGGCTAAGCACAGATACGCAGTATTTT.

This clone occurred a few times. Other DNA sequences in the same sample also yield this CDR3. The genes are TRBV11-2 and TRBJ2-7, with a weak D call TRBD2 (5 bases). Germline CDR1 and CDR2: SGHAT and FQNNGV. The CDR3 is 13 amino acids. The V and J ends lost 1 base and 4 bases respectively, with 8 bases between them. DNA of the CDR3: TGTGCCAGCAGCTTAGGACGGGATTACGAGCAGTACTTC. Translating it yields CASSLGRDYEQYF. Variable domain in full (rest from reference TRBV11-2 and TRBJ2-7): EAGVAQSPRYKIIEKRQSVAFWCNPISGHATLYWYQQILGQGPKLLIQFQNNGVVDDSQLPKDRFSAERLKGVDSTLKIQPAKLEDSAVYLCASSLGRDYEQYFGPGTRLTVT.

The V call is TRBV5-6, the J call TRBJ2-1, with 7 bases matching TRBD2. V trimming: 6 bases; J trimming: 0 bases; junction bases outside the gene matches: 9. Germline assignment: CDR1 SGHDT and CDR2 YYEEEE. This CDR3 contains 16 residues. This CDR3 is CASNLAAWGSYNEQFF. DNA of the CDR3: TGTGCCAGCAACCTAGCGGCATGGGGCTCCTACAATGAGCAGTTCTTC.

The rearrangement links TRBV5-6 to TRBJ2-5; possibly TRBD1 for D (6 bases). The J call may not be correct, given that the DNA end is closer to TRBJ2-7. Germline assignment: CDR1 SGHDT and CDR2 YYEEEE. The CDR3 consists of 13 residues. This CDR3 reads CASSWGLGYEQYF. CDR3 nucleotide sequence: TGTGCCAGCAGCTGGGGGCTGGGATACGAGCAGTACTTC.

The rearrangement uses TRBV7-2 and TRBJ2-2; 12 bases agree with TRBD2. CDR1 is SGHTA, CDR2 FQGNSA, per germline. The CDR3 consists of 16 residues. V was pared by 5 bases and J by 7 bases, with 8 bases of the junction left unmatched. The CDR3 is CASSPRLAGVGGELFF. The CDR3 DNA is TGTGCCAGCAGCCCGAGACTAGCGGGAGTGGGCGGGGAGCTGTTTTTT.

V is TRBV5-4 and J is TRBJ2-7; TRBD1 matches at 9 bases. CDR1 is SGHNT, CDR2 YYREEE, per germline (reference sequence). The length of the CDR3 is 16 residues. V lost 4 bases to trimming and J lost 3 bases; unmatched junction nucleotides: 11. The DNA of the CDR3 is TGTGCCAGCAGCGGGAACCGGGACAGGGTCCTCTACGAGCAGTACTTC. This sequence encodes CASSGNRDRVLYEQYF.

The CDR3 bases are TGTGCCAGCAGTGAGTCCCCCCCAGGGGCTCCGTATGGCTACACCTTC. Encoded protein: CASSESPPGAPYGYTF. The chain links TRBV2 to TRBJ1-2, with a tentative D call TRBD1 (6 bases). This CDR3 is built from 16 residues. V gave up 3 bases and J gave up 5 bases, with 19 bases separating them. Germline V gives CDR1 SNHLY, CDR2 FYNNEI.

The rearrangement joins TRBV29-1 to TRBJ2-3; D is possibly TRBD1 or TRBD2 (5 bases each). CDR3 length equals 13 residues. Trimming left V 5 bases short and J 3 bases short, with 12 bases between. Germline CDR1 reads SQVTM; CDR2 reads ANQGSEA. The DNA of the CDR3 is TGCAGCGTTCCCGGGGCCCGGACAGATACGCAGTATTTT. This translates into CSVPGARTDTQYF.

The chain links TRBV4-2 to TRBJ1-5; D ambiguous. Germline V gives CDR1 LGHNA, CDR2 YNFKEQ. There are 17 residues in the CDR3. Trimming removed 2 bases at V and 2 bases at J, with 16 bases between. The CDR3 nucleotides are TGTGCCAGCAGCCAACCCGGGGAGGGATTTCGCAATCAGCCCCAGCATTTT. It codes for CASSQPGEGFRNQPQHF.

A remark on this clone: The sample has other DNA sequences that encode this CDR3 too. The rearrangement uses TRBV28 and TRBJ1-5; D perhaps matches TRBD1 (5 bases). This CDR3 has 15 amino acids. V was shortened by 2 bases and J by 2 bases, with 10 bases between the two germline ends. The germline V gene has CDR1 MDHEN and CDR2 SYDVKM. This CDR3 is CASSLVQGGNQPQHF. CDR3 sequence (DNA): TGTGCCAGCAGTTTAGTCCAGGGAGGCAATCAGCCCCAGCATTTT.

This sequence joins TRBV7-9 and TRBJ2-1, with 8 bases aligning to TRBD2. The J segment lost 0 bases and the V segment lost 5 bases, leaving 6 bases of the junction unmatched. The CDR3 is 16 residues long. CDR1 is SEHNR and CDR2 is FQNEAQ in the germline V gene (reference sequence). CDR3 coding DNA: TGTGCCAGCAGCCCACTAGCGGAAAGCTCCTACAATGAGCAGTTCTTC. Protein: CASSPLAESSYNEQFF. Combining the CDR3 with reference TRBV7-9 and TRBJ2-1 gives the whole variable domain DTGVSQNPRHKITKRGQNVTFRCDPISEHNRLYWYRQTLGQGPEFLTYFQNEAQLEKSRLLSDRFSAERPKGSFSTLEIQRTEQGDSAMYLCASSPLAESSYNEQFFGPGTRLTVL.